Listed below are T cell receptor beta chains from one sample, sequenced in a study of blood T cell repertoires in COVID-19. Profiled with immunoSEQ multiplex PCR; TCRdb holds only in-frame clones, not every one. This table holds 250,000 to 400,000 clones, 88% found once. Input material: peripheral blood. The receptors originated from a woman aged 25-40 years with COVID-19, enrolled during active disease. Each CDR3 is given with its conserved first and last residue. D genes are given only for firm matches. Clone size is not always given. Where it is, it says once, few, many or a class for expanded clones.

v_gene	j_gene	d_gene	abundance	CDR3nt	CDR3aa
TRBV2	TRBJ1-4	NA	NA	TGTGCCAGCAGTGAAGGGACGGGAAATGAAAAACTGTTTTTT	CASSEGTGNEKLFF
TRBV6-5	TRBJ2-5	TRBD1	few	TGTGCCAGCAATCAGGGGGACCCCCAAGGAGAGACCCAGTACTTC	CASNQGDPQGETQYF
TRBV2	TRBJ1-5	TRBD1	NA	TGTGCCAGCACGTCACAGGGGAATAGCAATCAGCCCCAGCATTTT	CASTSQGNSNQPQHF
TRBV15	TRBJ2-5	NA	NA	TGTGCCACCAGCAGAGACCTAGGGGAAGAGACCCAGTACTTC	CATSRDLGEETQYF
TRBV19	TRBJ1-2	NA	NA	TGTGCCTCCTTCGACCTAGCTAACTATGGCTACACCTTC	CASFDLANYGYTF
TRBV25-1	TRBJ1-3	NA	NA	TGTGCCAGCAGAGAACAGGGAGGTGGAAACACCATATATTTT	CASREQGGGNTIYF
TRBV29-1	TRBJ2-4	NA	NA	TGCAGCGTTGAAGAAGGTAGGGGGGGAGTCATTCAGTACTTC	CSVEEGRGGVIQYF
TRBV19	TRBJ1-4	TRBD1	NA	TGTGCCAGTACCCTGACAGGGGTGAATGAAAAACTGTTTTTT	CASTLTGVNEKLFF
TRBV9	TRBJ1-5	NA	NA	TGTGCCAGCAGCGTAGATCAGGGTAGCAATCAGCCCCAGCATTTT	CASSVDQGSNQPQHF
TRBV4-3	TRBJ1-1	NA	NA	TGCGCCAGCAGCCAATTAGGCAGGGCTAATGAAGCTTTCTTT	CASSQLGRANEAFF
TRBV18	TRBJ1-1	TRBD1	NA	TGTGCCAGCTCACCGGGAAACAGGGGGAGGGAGAACACTGAAGCTTTCTTT	CASSPGNRGRENTEAFF
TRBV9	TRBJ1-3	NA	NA	TGTGCCAGCAGCGTAACGGGGGGATCTGGAAACACCATATATTTT	CASSVTGGSGNTIYF
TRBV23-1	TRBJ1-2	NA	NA	TGCGCCAGCAGTCTCGTGGTTGACACACCGAGGGTATTGGTGTATGGCTACACCTTC	CASSLVVDTPRVLVYGYTF
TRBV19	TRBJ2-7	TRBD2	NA	TGTGCCAGTAGTATATCTAGCAGGGAGGGCAACGAGCAGTACTTC	CASSISSREGNEQYF
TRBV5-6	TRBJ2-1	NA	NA	TGTGCCAGCAGCTTGGTTGGGGGCCAAGGGCAGTTCTTC	CASSLVGGQGQFF
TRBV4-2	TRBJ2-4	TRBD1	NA	TGTGCCAGCAGCCGAGAGGACAGGGCAAACATTCAGTACTTC	CASSREDRANIQYF
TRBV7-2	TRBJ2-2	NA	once	TGTGCCAGCAGCTTAGGGGGGGTGACCGGGGAGCTGTTTTTT	CASSLGGVTGELFF
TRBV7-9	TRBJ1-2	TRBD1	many	TGTGCCAGCAGCGGACGACAGGGCCTTAACTATGGCTACACCTTC	CASSGRQGLNYGYTF
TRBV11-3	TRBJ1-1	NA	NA	TGTGCCAGCAGCTTAAGTGGTCCCCAGGGCGCTGAAGCTTTCTTT	CASSLSGPQGAEAFF
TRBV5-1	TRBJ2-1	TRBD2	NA	TGCGCCAGCAGCGGTAGCGGGGGGGTCCCAGCCTACAATGAGCAGTTCTTC	CASSGSGGVPAYNEQFF
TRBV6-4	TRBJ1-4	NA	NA	TGTGCCAGCAGTCGCGTAGGAGAGTCCAATGAAAAACTGTTTTTT	CASSRVGESNEKLFF
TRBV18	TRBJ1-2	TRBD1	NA	TGTGCCAGCTCACCGGGGACAGGACAATTGAACTATGGCTACACCTTC	CASSPGTGQLNYGYTF
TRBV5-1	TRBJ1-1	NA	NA	TGCGCCAGCAGCCCGCCGGCGACAGGGAACACTGAAGCTTTCTTT	CASSPPATGNTEAFF
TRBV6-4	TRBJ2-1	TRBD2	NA	TGTGCCAGCAGTGTACTAGCGGGGGACAATGAGCAGTTCTTC	CASSVLAGDNEQFF
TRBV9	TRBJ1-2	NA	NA	TGTGCCAGCACTCCTGGCTCCGGGAACTATGGCTACACCTTC	CASTPGSGNYGYTF